The 13 T cell receptor beta chains listed next were all sequenced from one sample in a study of blood T cells in healthy people across ages. A second PCR of roughly 7 to 11 cycles used a sample-barcoded 5' primer and a J-beta primer mix. One entry per CDR3 protein, called by TCRdb with MiXCR from the 5' RACE reads. Among roughly 800,000 distinct CDR3 sequences, roughly 24% were seen once, and the ten largest hold over 2.5%. Another study also made use of these data, one on T cells of mothers and their children.

Sequenced sample: blood. The source of these receptors is a boy under 18 in good health.

The chain employs TRBV12-3 or TRBV12-4 and TRBJ2-5, with D unresolved. Trimming pared 4 bases from V and 3 bases from J, leaving 9 bases between. The CDR3 runs 13 residues. The CDR3 DNA reads as TGTGCCAGCAGTTCTCAGGAAGAAGAGACCCAGTACTTC. Protein product: CASSSQEEETQYF.

This clonotype was seen many times. The V and J genes are TRBV6-1 and TRBJ2-5, with 12 bases matching TRBD2. The CDR3 is 15 residues long. J lost 2 bases, V lost 3 bases, and 1 base had no gene match. Germline CDR1 is MNHNS and CDR2 is SASEGT. CDR3 residues: CASSELAGGQETQYF. As DNA, the CDR3 is TGTGCCAGCAGTGAGCTAGCGGGGGGGCAAGAGACCCAGTACTTC.

V gene TRBV5-1 combines with J gene TRBJ2-5, with a tentative D call TRBD2 (5 bases). The CDR3 sequence is 15 residues long. Trimming removed 5 bases from V and 4 bases from J, with 18 bases in between. Germline V gene sequence: CDR1 SGHRS, CDR2 YFSETQ. This CDR3 is CASRLVPEGVETQYF. The CDR3 nucleotides are TGCGCCAGCAGACTAGTTCCCGAGGGAGTAGAGACCCAGTACTTC.

The J gene is TRBJ2-5, the V gene TRBV6-1; D uncertain. The DNA end favors TRBJ2-1, so the J call may be wrong. CDR3 length equals 14 residues. Germline V gene data show CDR1 as MNHNS and CDR2 as SASEGT. This chain's CDR3 is CASSPGSTWNEQFF. The CDR3 DNA sequence: TGTGCCAGCAGTCCCGGATCCACGTGGAATGAGCAGTTCTTC.

This clonotype appeared many times. The chain uses TRBV20-1 and TRBJ1-4, with 8 bases fitting TRBD1. CDR3 length equals 13 residues. After removal of 6 bases from V and 6 bases from J, the junction contained 6 bases not matched to a gene. Germline V gene data show CDR1 as DFQATT and CDR2 as SNEGSKA (reference sequence). The CDR3 here is CSAPGQDDEKLFF. The CDR3 region has the DNA TGCAGTGCCCCGGGACAGGATGATGAAAAACTGTTTTTT.

The V call is TRBV29-1, the J call TRBJ2-3, with a tentative D call TRBD1 (5 bases). CDR1 and CDR2 from the germline V gene are SQVTM and ANQGSEA. With 6 bases removed from V and 6 bases from J, the gap between germline ends came to 16 bases. The CDR3 covers 13 residues. The CDR3 loop reads CSVVGPRWDTQYF. CDR3 DNA sequence: TGCAGCGTAGTGGGGCCCCGGTGGGATACGCAGTATTTT.

This clonotype was observed a handful of times. The V gene is TRBV5-5, the J gene TRBJ2-1, with D unresolved. CDR1 and CDR2 from the germline V gene are SGHKS and YYEKEE (reference sequence). Trimming stripped 3 bases from V and 5 bases from J, with 18 bases between. CDR3 length equals 16 residues. Written as DNA, the CDR3 is TGTGCCAGCAGCTCGCCTCTTAGAAATCGTAACAATGAGCAGTTCTTC. It translates to CASSSPLRNRNNEQFF.

This clonotype turned up a few times. The CDR3 spells CASSPLQSYGNTIYF. The CDR3, as DNA: TGTGCCAGCTCACCACTCCAAAGTTACGGAAACACCATATATTTT. The chain uses TRBV18 and TRBJ1-3; D is uncertain. The CDR3 spans 15 residues. Deletions cut 1 base from V and 4 bases from J, with 11 bases between. Per the germline V gene, CDR1 is KGHSH and CDR2 is LQKENI.

The chain employs TRBV20-1 and TRBJ2-5; 10 bases are a match to TRBD2. The tail of the sequence fits TRBJ2-7 better, so the J call may be wrong. This CDR3 is 14 amino acids long. Germline V gene sequence: CDR1 DFQATT, CDR2 SNEGSKA (reference sequence). This CDR3 reads CSARESGRVDEQYF. In DNA, the CDR3 is TGCAGTGCTAGAGAGAGCGGGAGGGTGGACGAGCAGTACTTC.

This chain links TRBV10-3 with TRBJ2-5; 9 bases match TRBD2. Unmatched junction bases numbered 5, after V lost 10 bases and J lost 2 bases. The germline V gene encodes CDR1 ENHRY and CDR2 SYGVKD. This CDR3 contains 13 residues. CDR3 sequence: CATFSGGQETQYF. In DNA, the CDR3 is TGTGCCACCTTTAGCGGGGGACAAGAGACCCAGTACTTC.

There are many counts of this clonotype. V usage is TRBV6-1 and J usage is TRBJ2-7, with a tentative D call TRBD2 (5 bases). Per the germline V gene, CDR1 is MNHNS and CDR2 is SASEGT. The CDR3 extends over 15 amino acids. Trimming stripped 5 bases from V and 0 bases from J, with 14 bases between. The CDR3 region is CASSFGGSNSYEQYF. CDR3 DNA sequence: TGTGCCAGCAGTTTTGGAGGCAGTAACTCCTACGAGCAGTACTTC.

V usage is TRBV3-1 and J usage is TRBJ1-2; D not certain. V was cut by 1 base and J by 4 bases, with 10 bases left in between. The CDR3 is made up of 14 amino acids. The germline V gene has CDR1 LGHDT and CDR2 YNNKEL (reference sequence). The CDR3 DNA reads TGTGCCAGCAGCCAAGGCCCCCGGGGCTATGGCTACACCTTC. The encoded protein is CASSQGPRGYGYTF.

This clonotype has just a few counts. The CDR3 bases are TGTGCCAGCAGCATAAGAAACTCGGACAGCTCTGGGGCCAACGTCCTGACTTTC. Its protein product is CASSIRNSDSSGANVLTF. The chain links TRBV7-9 to TRBJ2-6, with D tentatively TRBD1 (6 bases). V gave up 5 bases and J gave up 0 bases, with 17 bases separating them. Germline CDR1 and CDR2: SEHNR and FQNEAQ (reference sequence). This CDR3 comprises 18 residues.